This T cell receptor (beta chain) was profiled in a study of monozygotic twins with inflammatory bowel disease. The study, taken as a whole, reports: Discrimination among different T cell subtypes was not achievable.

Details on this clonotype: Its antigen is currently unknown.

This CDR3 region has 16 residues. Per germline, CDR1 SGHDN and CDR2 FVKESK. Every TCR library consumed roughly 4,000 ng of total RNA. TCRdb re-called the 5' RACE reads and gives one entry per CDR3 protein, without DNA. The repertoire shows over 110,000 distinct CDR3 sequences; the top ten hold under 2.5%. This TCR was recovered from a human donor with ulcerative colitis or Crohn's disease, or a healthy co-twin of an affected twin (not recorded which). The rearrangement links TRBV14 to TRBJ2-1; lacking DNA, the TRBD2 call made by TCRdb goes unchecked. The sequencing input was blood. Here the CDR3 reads CASRHTGLAGTNEQFF.